The T cell receptor beta chain under discussion was sequenced for a study of shared clonotypes between healthy human individuals. Study outcomes and limitations: The study found lower generation probabilities in non-shared clonotypes than in those shared by all four donors.

Comment on this clone: Its target is unknown.

Unmatched junction bases numbered 3, after V lost 6 bases and J lost 3 bases. This CDR3 spans 14 amino acids. The V gene's germline CDR1 is SNHLY and CDR2 FYNNEI. Sequencing was performed with immunoSEQ multiplex PCR; in TCRdb, only in-frame clones are kept and a portion is missing. The sample lists some 240,000 clones; 60% to 70% were seen once. The clonotype was recovered from a young man in good health. Source material: memory CD4+ T cells sorted from blood. The subset: CD45RA-negative fraction. The chain combines TRBV2 with TRBJ2-7; 12 bases map to TRBD2. The CDR3 coding sequence is TGTGCCAGCAGACAGACTAGCGGGAGCTACGAGCAGTACTTC. Translation gives CASRQTSGSYEQYF.